This is a list of T cell receptor beta chains from one sample in a study of blood T cell repertoires in COVID-19. The table came from immunoSEQ multiplex PCR; TCRdb's copy has only in-frame clones and leaves some out. The repertoire holds 150,000 to 200,000 clones, approximately 89% seen once, with roughly 0.82% in the top ten. Sequenced sample: PBMCs or T cells enriched from blood (not recorded which). The receptors come from a woman in her late teens or twenties who had recovered from COVID-19. CDR3s include the opening cysteine and the closing phenylalanine or tryptophan. A D gene is named only where the DNA matches it firmly. Expanded clones get a size class; other rows say once, few or many, or leave the size out.

V gene: TRBV28; D gene: TRBD1; clone size: few; J gene: TRBJ2-5; CDR3 protein: CASSRRTGEETQYF; CDR3 DNA: TGTGCCAGCAGCCGCAGGACAGGGGAGGAGACCCAGTACTTC
V gene: TRBV5-4; D gene: TRBD2; clone size: NA; J gene: TRBJ2-2; CDR3 protein: CVGGEAGELFF; CDR3 DNA: TGTGTCGGGGGGGAGGCCGGGGAGCTGTTTTTT
V gene: TRBV6-5; D gene: TRBD1; clone size: NA; J gene: TRBJ2-1; CDR3 protein: CASSYPQGNEQFF; CDR3 DNA: TGTGCCAGCAGTTACCCACAGGGGAATGAGCAGTTCTTC
V gene: TRBV27; D gene: NA; clone size: NA; J gene: TRBJ2-5; CDR3 protein: CASRSRGVETQYF; CDR3 DNA: TGTGCCAGCCGATCGCGGGGAGTAGAGACCCAGTACTTC
V gene: TRBV7-8; D gene: NA; clone size: NA; J gene: TRBJ1-1; CDR3 protein: CASSSRAIYTEAFF; CDR3 DNA: TGTGCCAGCAGCTCCCGAGCCATTTACACTGAAGCTTTCTTT
V gene: TRBV19; D gene: TRBD1; clone size: NA; J gene: TRBJ2-1; CDR3 protein: CATDPGQEYNEQFF; CDR3 DNA: TGTGCCACCGATCCGGGACAGGAGTACAATGAGCAGTTCTTC
V gene: TRBV25-1; D gene: NA; clone size: NA; J gene: TRBJ1-6; CDR3 protein: CASSESRTGLNSPLHF; CDR3 DNA: TGTGCCAGCAGTGAATCTAGAACAGGACTAAATTCACCCCTCCACTTT
V gene: TRBV27; D gene: TRBD1; clone size: NA; J gene: TRBJ1-2; CDR3 protein: CASYTGEGYTF; CDR3 DNA: TGTGCCAGCTACACAGGGGAAGGCTACACCTTC
V gene: TRBV27; D gene: TRBD1; clone size: NA; J gene: TRBJ2-7; CDR3 protein: CASSTRDRNYEQYF; CDR3 DNA: TGTGCCAGCAGTACGCGGGACAGGAACTACGAGCAGTACTTC
V gene: TRBV12-3/TRBV12-4; D gene: TRBD1; clone size: NA; J gene: TRBJ1-2; CDR3 protein: CASTQQGIYGYTF; CDR3 DNA: TGTGCCAGCACCCAACAGGGGATATATGGCTACACCTTC